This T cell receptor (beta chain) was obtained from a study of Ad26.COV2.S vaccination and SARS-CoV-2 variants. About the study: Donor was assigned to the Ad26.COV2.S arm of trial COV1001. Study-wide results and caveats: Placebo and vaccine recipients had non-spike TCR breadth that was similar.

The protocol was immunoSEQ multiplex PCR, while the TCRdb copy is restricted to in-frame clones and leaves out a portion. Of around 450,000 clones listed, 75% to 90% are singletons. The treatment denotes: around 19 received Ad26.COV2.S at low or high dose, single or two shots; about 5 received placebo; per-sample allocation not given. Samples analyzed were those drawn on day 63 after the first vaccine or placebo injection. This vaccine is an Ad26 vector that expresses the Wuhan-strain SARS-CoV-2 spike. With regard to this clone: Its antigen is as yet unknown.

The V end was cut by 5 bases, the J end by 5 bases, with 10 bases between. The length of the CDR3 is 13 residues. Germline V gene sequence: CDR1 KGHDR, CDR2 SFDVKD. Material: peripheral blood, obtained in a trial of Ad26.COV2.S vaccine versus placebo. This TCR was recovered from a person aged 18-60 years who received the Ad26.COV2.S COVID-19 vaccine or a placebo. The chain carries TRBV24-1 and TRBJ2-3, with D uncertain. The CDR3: CATSGASQDTQYF. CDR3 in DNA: TGTGCCACCAGTGGGGCATCGCAAGATACGCAGTATTTT.